Following are 19 T cell receptor beta chains from one sample sequenced in a study of T cell responses to AZD1222 COVID-19 vaccine. Only in-frame clones appear in the TCRdb table, and some are missing; sequencing was by immunoSEQ multiplex PCR. The sample lists about 93,000 clones; 89% were seen once. The sample was peripheral blood, taken on day 0 of MenACWY control vaccination. These receptors originate from an adult in good health.

The V gene is TRBV7-9, the J gene TRBJ2-2, with no clear D. V lost 4 bases to trimming and J lost 6 bases, with 9 bases between them. The CDR3 sequence is 13 residues long. The germline gives CDR1 SEHNR, CDR2 FQNEAQ (reference sequence). CDR3 sequence (DNA): TGTGCCAGCAGCTCCCTAGACCCCGGGGAGCTGTTTTTT. Translated: CASSSLDPGELFF. Drawing the rest from reference TRBV7-9 and TRBJ2-2, the complete variable domain is DTGVSQNPRHKITKRGQNVTFRCDPISEHNRLYWYRQTLGQGPEFLTYFQNEAQLEKSRLLSDRFSAERPKGSFSTLEIQRTEQGDSAMYLCASSSLDPGELFFGEGSRLTVL.

The rearrangement joins TRBV4-3 to TRBJ2-1, with D maybe TRBD2 (6 bases). This CDR3 has 15 amino acids. Deletions cut 1 base from V and 4 bases from J, with 11 bases between. Germline V gene lookup returns CDR1 LGHNA and CDR2 YSLEER. The CDR3 coding sequence is TGCGCCAGCAGCCAAGGACAGCGGGCATACAATGAGCAGTTCTTC. Protein: CASSQGQRAYNEQFF.

In this sample, this clone turned up a few times. This chain links TRBV6-6 with TRBJ2-2; TRBD1 is a possible D gene (5 bases). The CDR3 is 15 residues long. Trimming shortened V by 0 bases and J by 6 bases, and 11 bases separated the two germline ends. The germline gives CDR1 MNHNY, CDR2 SVGAGI (reference sequence). DNA for the CDR3: TGTGCCAGCAGTTACTCCAGGGTACGGGCCGGGGAGCTGTTTTTT. It specifies CASSYSRVRAGELFF.

In DNA, the CDR3 is TGTGCCAGTAGTATGGTCAGCACCTTAGCCAAAAACATTCAGTACTTC. It codes for CASSMVSTLAKNIQYF. V is TRBV19 and J is TRBJ2-4; D is uncertain. CDR1 LNHDA and CDR2 SQIVND come from the germline V gene (reference sequence). CDR3 size: 16 residues. The ends were cut back, 3 bases at V and 0 bases at J, with 12 bases in the middle.

This chain joins TRBV29-1 and TRBJ1-1; 8 nucleotides align to TRBD1. Germline assignment: CDR1 SQVTM and CDR2 ANQGSEA. V was clipped by 8 bases and J by 4 bases; unmatched bases: 6. The CDR3 totals 12 residues. Here the CDR3 DNA reads TGCAGCTTGCAGGGGGCGGTCACTGAAGCTTTCTTT. Its translation is CSLQGAVTEAFF.

The chain is built from TRBV6-6 and TRBJ2-5; D is ambiguous. CDR3 length equals 14 residues. V was trimmed by 2 bases and J by 5 bases, leaving 12 bases between them. The V gene's germline CDR1 is MNHNY and CDR2 SVGAGI (reference sequence). The CDR3 DNA reads TGTGCCAGCAGTTACCTGTCCGGATGGGAGACCCAGTACTTC. Its protein is CASSYLSGWETQYF.

The chain combines TRBV2 with TRBJ1-3; TRBD1 agrees at 7 bases. J lost 2 bases, V lost 7 bases, and 2 bases had no gene match. Germline V gene lookup returns CDR1 SNHLY and CDR2 FYNNEI. The CDR3 runs to 13 residues. The CDR3 loop reads CASNRGPGNTIYF. CDR3 nucleotides: TGTGCCAGCAACAGGGGCCCTGGAAACACCATATATTTT.

The chain carries TRBV6-2 or TRBV6-3 and TRBJ1-5, with 12 nucleotides matching TRBD1. The CDR3 is 17 amino acids. V gave up 0 bases and J gave up 7 bases; unmatched junction bases: 7. Per germline, CDR1 MNHEY and CDR2 SVGEGT. The CDR3 loop is CASSYSGTGGARQPQHF. CDR3 DNA sequence: TGTGCCAGCAGTTACTCCGGGACAGGGGGCGCCAGGCAGCCCCAGCATTTT.

The chain has TRBV27 and TRBJ2-7; TRBD2 matches 9 bases. Trimming removed 3 bases from V and 3 bases from J; junction bases left unmatched: 9. CDR1 and CDR2 (germline): MNHEY, SMNVEV (reference sequence). CDR3 length: 16 residues. The CDR3: CASSFAAGGFFYEQYF. CDR3 coding DNA: TGTGCCAGCAGTTTCGCGGCGGGGGGGTTTTTCTACGAGCAGTACTTC.

For the CDR3, the DNA is TGTGCCAGCACGGGCAGGGAGGGCAATCAGCCCCAGCATTTT. Protein: CASTGREGNQPQHF. The J gene is TRBJ1-5, the V gene TRBV7-9, with D perhaps TRBD1 (5 bases). Germline V gene data show CDR1 as SEHNR and CDR2 as FQNEAQ (reference sequence). The CDR3 length is 14 residues. The V end was cut by 7 bases, the J end by 2 bases, with 12 bases between.

This sequence joins TRBV10-3 and TRBJ1-3, with 8 bases fitting TRBD1. Germline-derived CDR1 and CDR2 are ENHRY and SYGVKD. The CDR3 length is 14 residues. V was pared by 3 bases and J by 8 bases, with 6 bases of the junction left unmatched. This CDR3 is CAISDAGGRDTIYF. CDR3 bases: TGTGCCATCAGTGATGCAGGGGGCCGCGACACCATATATTTT.

The V call is TRBV27, the J call TRBJ2-3, with D unresolved. V lost 1 base and J lost 0, with 11 bases in between. The CDR3 consists of 16 residues. Germline V CDR1 and CDR2: MNHEY, SMNVEV (reference sequence). The CDR3 nucleotides read TGTGCCAGCAGTTTATTGGTGGGTGGGAGCACAGATACGCAGTATTTT. This codes for CASSLLVGGSTDTQYF.

This clone turned up a few times. The V call is TRBV6-2 or TRBV6-3, the J call TRBJ1-5; D is possibly TRBD1 (6 bases). Germline V CDR1 and CDR2: MNHEY, SVGEGT. V lost 0 bases and J lost 2, with 11 bases in between. The CDR3 is made up of 16 amino acids. The CDR3, as DNA: TGTGCCAGCAGTTACTCGAGGGGGACCGGCAATCAGCCCCAGCATTTT. Its translation is CASSYSRGTGNQPQHF.

The chain recombines TRBV5-1 with TRBJ2-3; TRBD1 aligns across 12 bases. The length of the CDR3 is 19 residues. Trimming took 7 bases from V and 2 from J; bases not matched to a gene: 17. Germline values: CDR1 SGHRS, CDR2 YFSETQ. Here the CDR3 reads CASPSGGQGAPENTDTQYF. Here the CDR3 DNA reads TGCGCCAGCCCCTCTGGGGGACAGGGGGCCCCCGAGAACACAGATACGCAGTATTTT.

CDR3 in amino acids: CASSLRTGPETQYF. CDR3 sequence (DNA): TGTGCCAGCAGTCTCCGGACAGGGCCGGAGACCCAGTACTTC. The chain is built from TRBV6-5 and TRBJ2-5; TRBD1 matches 8 bases. The CDR3 consists of 14 residues. Germline loops: CDR1 MNHEY, CDR2 SVGAGI. V shed 5 bases, J shed 5 bases, and the junction held 7 bases outside the gene matches.

J is TRBJ2-1 and V is TRBV6-2 or TRBV6-3, with D perhaps TRBD2 (7 bases). The CDR3 is 17 amino acids. Germline V CDR1 and CDR2: MNHEY, SVGEGT. Trimming left V 1 base short and J 0 bases short, with 13 bases between. The chain's CDR3 is CASSYLRGGASYNEQFF. CDR3 nucleotide sequence: TGTGCCAGCAGTTACTTACGCGGGGGCGCCTCCTACAATGAGCAGTTCTTC.

CDR3 coding DNA: TGTGCCACCAGTGATTCTCAGGGGTTCGGGGAGCTGTTTTTT. This codes for CATSDSQGFGELFF. The V and J genes are TRBV24-1 and TRBJ2-2; tentatively, D is TRBD1 (6 bases). V was shortened by 2 bases and J by 7 bases, with 10 bases between the two germline ends. Germline CDR1 is KGHDR and CDR2 is SFDVKD. There are 14 residues in the CDR3.

The V call is TRBV7-3, the J call TRBJ2-7, with TRBD1 matching over 10 bases. The CDR3 spans 13 residues. CDR1 and CDR2 from the germline V gene are SGHTA and FQGTGA. V gave up 2 bases and J gave up 5 bases; unmatched junction bases: 0. This CDR3 reads CASSLGTGDEQYF. The DNA for the CDR3 is TGTGCCAGCAGCTTAGGGACAGGGGACGAGCAGTACTTC.

This chain links TRBV19 with TRBJ2-1; weak D call: TRBD2 (6 bases). Between the trimmed V and J ends, which lost 3 bases and 4 bases, there was a span of 10 bases. The CDR3 consists of 14 residues. Germline lookup yields CDR1 LNHDA and CDR2 SQIVND (reference sequence). CDR3 DNA sequence: TGTGCCAGTAGTATCCGCGGGGAGTACAATGAGCAGTTCTTC. Its protein is CASSIRGEYNEQFF.